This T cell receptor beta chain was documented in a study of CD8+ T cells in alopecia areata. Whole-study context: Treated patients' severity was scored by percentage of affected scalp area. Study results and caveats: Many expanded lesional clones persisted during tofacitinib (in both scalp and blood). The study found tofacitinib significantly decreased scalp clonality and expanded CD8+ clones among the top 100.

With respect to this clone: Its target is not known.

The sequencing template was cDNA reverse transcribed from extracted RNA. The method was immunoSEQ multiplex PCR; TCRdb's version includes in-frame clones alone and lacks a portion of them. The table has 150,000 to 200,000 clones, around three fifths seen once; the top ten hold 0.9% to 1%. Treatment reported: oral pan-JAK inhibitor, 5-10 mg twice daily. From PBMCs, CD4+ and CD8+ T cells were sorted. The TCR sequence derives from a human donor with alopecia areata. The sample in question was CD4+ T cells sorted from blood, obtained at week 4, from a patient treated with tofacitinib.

The CDR3 region is CASSLYPSPLHF. CDR3 nucleotides: TGTGCCAGCAGCTTATACCCTTCACCCCTCCACTTT. The V and J genes are TRBV7-2 and TRBJ1-6; D is unclear. Germline V gene data show CDR1 as SGHTA and CDR2 as FQGNSA. The CDR3 runs to 12 residues. The V and J ends lost 2 bases and 9 bases respectively, with 5 bases between them.